This is a list of T cell receptor beta chains from one sample in a study of blood T cell repertoires in COVID-19. The data were produced by immunoSEQ multiplex PCR, yet TCRdb's version contains in-frame clones alone and is incomplete. The sample has 180,000 or so clones, around 81% seen once. The source material was PBMCs or T cells enriched from blood (not recorded which). The receptors were gathered from a man aged 35-49 years who had recovered from COVID-19. Both conserved end residues are part of each CDR3. A D gene is named only where the DNA matches it firmly. Some rows mark clone size as missing; the rest say once, few, many or name a class of expanded clone.

v_call	d_call	j_call	clone_size	cdr3_nt	cdr3_aa
TRBV2	TRBD2	TRBJ2-5	.	TGTGCCAGCAATTTACGGGGGGACCAATCTCAGTACTTC	CASNLRGDQSQYF
TRBV15	.	TRBJ1-1	.	TGTGCCACCAGCAAGCTCACAGATCTCATCGAAGCTTTCTTT	CATSKLTDLIEAFF
TRBV4-2	.	TRBJ1-3	.	TGTGCCAGCAGCGAAATTACAGGTTCTTCTTCTGGAAACACCATATATTTT	CASSEITGSSSGNTIYF
TRBV6-2/TRBV6-3	.	TRBJ1-5	once	TGTGCCAGCAGTTACGGCAGGGGCAATCAGCCCCAGCATTTT	CASSYGRGNQPQHF
TRBV7-9	.	TRBJ2-3	.	TGTGCCAGCAGCTTAGCGCGGGCCACAGGGACAGATACGCAGTATTTT	CASSLARATGTDTQYF
TRBV2	TRBD1	TRBJ1-2	.	TGTGCCAGCAGGATGGGACAGCACTCTAACTATGGCTACACCTTC	CASRMGQHSNYGYTF
TRBV6-5	.	TRBJ2-6	.	TGTGCCAGCAGGCGAGCTTCTGGGGCCAACGTCCTGACTTTC	CASRRASGANVLTF
TRBV27	.	TRBJ1-5	.	TGTGCCAGCAGAACCGCGTGGGGAGGGTTCGATCAGCCCCAGCATTTT	CASRTAWGGFDQPQHF
TRBV5-1	TRBD1	TRBJ1-6	.	TGCGCCAGCAGCCCCACGGGGACAGGGGGCGATGACTCACCCCTCCACTTT	CASSPTGTGGDDSPLHF
TRBV5-4	.	TRBJ1-3	.	TGTGCCAGCAGCTTTGGAGGGGTTGGAAACACCATATATTTT	CASSFGGVGNTIYF
TRBV19	.	TRBJ2-6	once	TGTGCCAGTAGTCAGTACGCTGGGGCCAACGTCCTGACTTTC	CASSQYAGANVLTF
TRBV2	TRBD1	TRBJ1-1	.	TGTGCCAGCAGAGAGCTCAGCAGGGGGACTGAAGCTTTCTTT	CASRELSRGTEAFF
TRBV29-1	.	TRBJ2-3	.	TGCAGCGTTGAAGTTCGGGGGATTCAGGAAGATACGCAGTATTTT	CSVEVRGIQEDTQYF
TRBV30	.	TRBJ1-1	few	TGTGCCTGGAGCAGGGAGAACACTGAAGCTTTCTTT	CAWSRENTEAFF
TRBV29-1	TRBD1	TRBJ2-7	.	TGCAGCGTTGAAGGAGCCGGGACAGGGGGCTACGAGCAGTACTTC	CSVEGAGTGGYEQYF
TRBV19	TRBD1	TRBJ1-5	few	TGTGCCAGTAGTGCTTATCGACAGGGACGTTGGAGTCAGCCCCAGCATTTT	CASSAYRQGRWSQPQHF
TRBV5-1	TRBD1	TRBJ1-2	few	TGCGCCAGCAGCTTGGCCGACAGGGTCAGCGGCTACACCTTC	CASSLADRVSGYTF
TRBV28	TRBD1	TRBJ1-1	.	TGTGCCAGCAGTTCCGGGACAGGGGTGTTGAACACTGAAGCTTTCTTT	CASSSGTGVLNTEAFF
TRBV4-3	.	TRBJ2-3	.	TGCGCCAGCAGCCAAGATGCTCTAGCCCGCGATACGCAGTATTTT	CASSQDALARDTQYF
TRBV2	.	TRBJ1-1	once	TGTGCCAGCAGGACCCCCGGCAGGGTGAACACTGAAGCTTTCTTT	CASRTPGRVNTEAFF
TRBV11-2	TRBD1	TRBJ1-4	.	TGTGCCAGCAGCTTTCTCGGGACAGGGGCCGAAAAACTGTTTTTT	CASSFLGTGAEKLFF
TRBV28	.	TRBJ2-2	few	TGTGCCAGCAGTTTTATCCGGGAAGTTAGTAGGACCGGGGAGCTGTTTTTT	CASSFIREVSRTGELFF
TRBV29-1	TRBD1	TRBJ1-2	few	TGCAGCGTCCGGCCGGGACAGGGAAGCAACTATGGCTACACCTTC	CSVRPGQGSNYGYTF
TRBV30	TRBD2	TRBJ2-5	.	TGTGCCTGGAGTGTGGGCTGGGGGAGCGGGGGGGGTCAAGAGACCCAGTACTTC	CAWSVGWGSGGGQETQYF
TRBV27	TRBD1	TRBJ1-3	.	TGTGCCAGCAGTCGGGGGACAGCCAGCTCTGGAAACACCATATATTTT	CASSRGTASSGNTIYF
TRBV6-1	.	TRBJ2-7	.	TGTGCCAGCAGTGAACTCGGGCAGGGCTACGAGCAGTACTTC	CASSELGQGYEQYF
TRBV10-1	.	TRBJ1-2	.	TGCGCCAGCAGTGAGACCGGGTTCTATGGCTACACCTTC	CASSETGFYGYTF
TRBV7-2	TRBD1	TRBJ2-7	.	TGTGCCAGCAGCAAACCGACAGGGGGCGAGCAGTACTTC	CASSKPTGGEQYF
TRBV28	.	TRBJ1-1	.	TGTGCCAGCAGTTTAACGCGAGGTGTGAACACTGAAGCTTTCTTT	CASSLTRGVNTEAFF
TRBV5-1	.	TRBJ1-5	.	TGCGCCAGCAGCTTGAGGACTGGCAATCAGCCCCAGCATTTT	CASSLRTGNQPQHF
TRBV7-2	TRBD1	TRBJ1-1	.	TGTGCCAGCAGCTTCCGGGACAGGATGAACACTGAAGCTTTCTTT	CASSFRDRMNTEAFF
TRBV7-9	.	TRBJ1-4	.	TGTGCCAGCAGATCAGGGCCCCAACTGTTTTTT	CASRSGPQLFF
TRBV11-3	TRBD1	TRBJ1-3	.	TGTGCCAGCAGCTCGGACAGGATGGACAGGCGTAATCTCTCTGGAAACACCATATATTTT	CASSSDRMDRRNLSGNTIYF
TRBV7-2	TRBD2	TRBJ2-1	.	TGTGCCAGCAGCTTAGGGCTAGCGGGGGTAGATGAGCAGTTCTTC	CASSLGLAGVDEQFF
TRBV6-2/TRBV6-3	.	TRBJ1-6	.	TGTGCCAGCAGTTACTGGCCAAGCTCCTATAATTCACCCCTCCACTTT	CASSYWPSSYNSPLHF
TRBV5-1	TRBD1	TRBJ2-5	.	TGCGCCAGCAGCTTAAAACCAGGGGGCGAGGAGACCCAGTACTTC	CASSLKPGGEETQYF
TRBV27	TRBD1	TRBJ1-2	.	TGTGCCAGCAGTCCCGACAGGGTGAGAGGCTACACCTTC	CASSPDRVRGYTF
TRBV6-5	TRBD1	TRBJ1-2	.	TGTGCCAGCAGCCGACGACAGGGGGCCGGTGGCTACACCTTC	CASSRRQGAGGYTF
TRBV30	.	TRBJ1-3	.	TGTGCCTGCTTCCCCAGGGAGGGGAGCTCTGGAAACACCATATATTTT	CACFPREGSSGNTIYF
TRBV19	.	TRBJ2-7	few	TGTGCCAGTAGTATGCGGAGAGACTCCTACGAGCAGTACTTC	CASSMRRDSYEQYF
TRBV9	.	TRBJ2-3	.	TGTGCCAGCAGCGTAGGGGATAGCGGTACAGATACGCAGTATTTT	CASSVGDSGTDTQYF
TRBV7-8	.	TRBJ1-5	.	TGTGCCAGCAGCTTTTTCGGCAGGGGATATAGCAATCAGCCCCAGCATTTT	CASSFFGRGYSNQPQHF
TRBV7-3	TRBD1	TRBJ2-2	.	TGTGCCAGCAGCTCTGACAGGGTATCCGGGGAGCTGTTTTTT	CASSSDRVSGELFF
TRBV19	.	TRBJ1-2	.	TGTGCCAGTACGACTTCTACAGGGTACTATGGCTACACCTTC	CASTTSTGYYGYTF
TRBV7-9	TRBD2	TRBJ2-2	.	TGTGCCAGCAGCTCGCTGACTAGCGGGGGGCCGAACACCGGGGAGCTGTTTTTT	CASSSLTSGGPNTGELFF
TRBV9	TRBD2	TRBJ2-3	.	TGTGCCAGCAGCGCCTCCCTAGCGGGGGGAGGGACAGATACGCAGTATTTT	CASSASLAGGGTDTQYF
TRBV28	TRBD1	TRBJ2-3	.	TGTGCCAGCAGTGCGGGACAGGGGAATACGCAGTATTTT	CASSAGQGNTQYF
TRBV4-1	.	TRBJ1-6	.	TGCGCCAGCAGCCAAGATCACTCTCGTAATTCACCCCTCCACTTT	CASSQDHSRNSPLHF
TRBV28	.	TRBJ2-7	.	TGTGCCAGCAGTTTAGGTGAGACCTACGAGCAGTACTTC	CASSLGETYEQYF
TRBV30	TRBD1	TRBJ1-2	once	TGTGCCTGGAGAGGGACAGGGGGCCGGGCTGGCTACACCTTC	CAWRGTGGRAGYTF
TRBV6-6	TRBD1	TRBJ2-7	.	TGTGCCAGCAGTTCGGGACAGGGGGCCTACGAGCAGTACTTC	CASSSGQGAYEQYF
TRBV11-3	.	TRBJ2-1	.	TGTGCCAGCAGCCAGCCAGGGAAAACTGAGCAGTTCTTC	CASSQPGKTEQFF
TRBV7-2	TRBD1	TRBJ1-2	.	TGTGCCAGCAGCTCGACAGGGTCCTATGGCTACACCTTC	CASSSTGSYGYTF
TRBV5-4	TRBD2	TRBJ2-2	.	TGTGCCAGCAGCGAGGGTAGCGGGGCGGCGAACACCGGGGAGCTGTTTTTT	CASSEGSGAANTGELFF
TRBV18	.	TRBJ1-1	.	TGTGCCCGCCCGGAGGGCCTGAACACTGAAGCTTTCTTT	CARPEGLNTEAFF
TRBV18	.	TRBJ2-5	.	TGTGCCAGCTCACCACCGTCGTCAGAGACCCAGTACTTC	CASSPPSSETQYF
TRBV5-1	.	TRBJ2-5	.	TGCGCCAGCAGCGCGACCAGGGGGGCTCAAGAGACCCAGTACTTC	CASSATRGAQETQYF
TRBV4-3	.	TRBJ1-6	.	TGCGCCAGCAGCCAAAGTGGGAGGGGGGGGACGGATTCACCCCTCCACTTT	CASSQSGRGGTDSPLHF